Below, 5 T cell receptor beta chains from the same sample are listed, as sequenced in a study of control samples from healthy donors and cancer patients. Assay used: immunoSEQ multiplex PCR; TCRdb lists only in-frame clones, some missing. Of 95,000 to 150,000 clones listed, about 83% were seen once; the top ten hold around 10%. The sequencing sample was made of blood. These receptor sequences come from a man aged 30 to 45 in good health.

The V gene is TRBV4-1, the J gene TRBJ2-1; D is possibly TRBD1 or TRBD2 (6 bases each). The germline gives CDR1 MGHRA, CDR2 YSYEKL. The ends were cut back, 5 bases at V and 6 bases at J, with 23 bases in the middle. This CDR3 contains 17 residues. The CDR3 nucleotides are TGCGCCAGCAGCGAAGGGGGGACCGGGGGCGTCTTCAATGAGCAGTTCTTC. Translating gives CASSEGGTGGVFNEQFF.

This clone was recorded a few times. The chain's CDR3 is CASSSRVGETQYF. CDR3 coding DNA: TGCGCCAGCAGCTCCAGGGTGGGAGAGACCCAGTACTTC. The V call is TRBV5-1, the J call TRBJ2-5, with D possibly being TRBD1 (5 bases). In germline, CDR1 is SGHRS, CDR2 YFSETQ. The CDR3 loop spans 13 amino acids. V was trimmed by 3 bases and J by 4 bases, leaving 10 bases between them.

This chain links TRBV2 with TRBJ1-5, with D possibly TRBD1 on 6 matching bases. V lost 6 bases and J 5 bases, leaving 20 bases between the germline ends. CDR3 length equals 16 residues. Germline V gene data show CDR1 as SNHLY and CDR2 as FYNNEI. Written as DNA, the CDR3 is TGTGCCAGCAGCCCAAGTTGGGCAGGGGCTCATCAGCCCCAGCATTTT. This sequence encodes CASSPSWAGAHQPQHF.

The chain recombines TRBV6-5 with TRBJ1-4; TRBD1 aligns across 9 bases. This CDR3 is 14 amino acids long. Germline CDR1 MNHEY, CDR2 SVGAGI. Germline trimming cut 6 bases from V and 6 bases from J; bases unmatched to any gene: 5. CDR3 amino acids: CASRQGAEDEKLFF. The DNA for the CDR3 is TGTGCCAGCAGACAGGGGGCAGAGGATGAAAAACTGTTTTTT.

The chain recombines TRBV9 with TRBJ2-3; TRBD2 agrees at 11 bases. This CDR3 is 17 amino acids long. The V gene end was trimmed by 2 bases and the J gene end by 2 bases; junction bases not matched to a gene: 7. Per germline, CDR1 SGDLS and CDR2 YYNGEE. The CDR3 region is CASSVRSGGAYTDTQYF. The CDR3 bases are TGTGCCAGCAGCGTCCGTAGCGGGGGGGCTTACACAGATACGCAGTATTTT.